Following are 11 T cell receptor beta chains from one sample sequenced in a study of shared clonotypes between healthy human individuals. Libraries were prepared by immunoSEQ multiplex PCR; TCRdb keeps only in-frame clonotypes and omits some of them. Counted here are roughly 660,000 clones, about nine tenths occurring once; the ten biggest clones make up about a third. Sequenced material: memory CD8+ T cells from PBMCs. Described subset: CD45RO+ cells pooled with CCR7-negative TemRA cells. The receptor source for this set is a man aged 18 to 29 in good health. Some clones in this sample may be carry-over from other donors' samples.

The chain carries TRBV13 and TRBJ1-2, with a weak D call TRBD1 (6 bases). Germline CDR1 PRHDT, CDR2 FYEKMQ (reference sequence). V was shortened by 6 bases and J by 5 bases, with 16 bases between the two germline ends. The CDR3 consists of 14 residues. CDR3 sequence (DNA): TGTGCCAGCAGTCCTGAGGGGGGCATTTATGGCTACACCTTC. This codes for CASSPEGGIYGYTF.

The chain combines TRBV4-1 with TRBJ1-1; TRBD1 agrees at 8 bases. CDR3 length: 14 amino acids. Trimming removed 7 bases from V and 1 base from J; junction bases left unmatched: 5. In germline, CDR1 is MGHRA, CDR2 YSYEKL. CDR3 in amino acids: CASNRGWGNTEAFF. As DNA, the CDR3 is TGCGCCAGCAACAGGGGGTGGGGGAACACTGAAGCTTTCTTT.

DNA of the CDR3: TGTGCCAGCATCAGGAGGACGATGAACACTGAAGCTTTCTTT. Translated: CASIRRTMNTEAFF. This sequence joins TRBV6-6 and TRBJ1-1, with D unclear. Germline CDR1 and CDR2: MNHNY and SVGAGI (reference sequence). The CDR3 length is 14 residues. Trimming left V 7 bases short and J 0 bases short, with 12 bases between.

This chain uses TRBV7-6 with TRBJ1-2; no clear D gene. Germline CDR1 SGHVS, CDR2 FNYEAQ. Trimming left V 8 bases short and J 8 bases short, with 18 bases between. This CDR3 is 13 amino acids long. CDR3 amino acids: CASGPKLGGGYTF. CDR3 sequence (DNA): TGTGCCAGCGGCCCAAAACTCGGTGGGGGCTACACCTTC.

J is TRBJ2-7 and V is TRBV28; 9 bases agree with TRBD1. Germline CDR1 MDHEN, CDR2 SYDVKM. V dropped 5 bases and J dropped 3; count of bases not matched to a gene: 5. This CDR3 has 14 residues. This CDR3 is CASSLQGARYEQYF. CDR3 in DNA: TGTGCCAGCAGTCTACAGGGGGCTCGCTACGAGCAGTACTTC.

This chain connects TRBV6-5 to TRBJ2-7; D gene ambiguous. V dropped 6 bases and J dropped 3 bases, with 12 bases sitting between them. In germline, CDR1 is MNHEY, CDR2 SVGAGI. The CDR3 is made up of 13 amino acids. In DNA, the CDR3 is TGTGCCAGCAGGCCTTCGTCTTTCTACGAGCAGTACTTC. This encodes CASRPSSFYEQYF.

This clone was seen only once. The chain links TRBV28 to TRBJ2-7; D unresolved. CDR3 length: 17 amino acids. The germline CDR1 and CDR2 sequences are MDHEN and SYDVKM. Trimming removed 6 bases from V and 3 bases from J, with 24 bases in between. In DNA, the CDR3 is TGTGCCAGCAGCAAATTGGCCCCGACCGTCATGGACTACGAGCAGTACTTC. This translates into CASSKLAPTVMDYEQYF.

The V and J genes are TRBV7-6 and TRBJ2-1, with TRBD2 as a possible D gene (6 bases). The CDR3 has 15 amino acids. V lost 5 bases and J 0 bases, leaving 11 bases between the germline ends. Germline CDR1 SGHVS, CDR2 FNYEAQ. DNA for the CDR3: TGTGCCAGCAGCCCAGAGGGAGGCTCCTACAATGAGCAGTTCTTC. Amino acid sequence: CASSPEGGSYNEQFF.

As for this clone: This clone may be a read error of a much larger clone one base away. The J gene is TRBJ2-1, the V gene TRBV27, with TRBD2 matching 13 bases. The germline V gene has CDR1 MNHEY and CDR2 SMNVEV (reference sequence). This CDR3 contains 15 residues. CDR3 nucleotides: TGTGCCAGCAGTTTATCGGGACTAGCGGGGAATGAGCAGCTCTTC. Amino acid sequence: CASSLSGLAGNEQLF.

V usage is TRBV4-2 and J usage is TRBJ2-7; D may be TRBD1 or TRBD2 (5 bases each). This CDR3 contains 14 residues. V was shortened by 2 bases and J by 4 bases, with 12 bases between the two germline ends. In germline, CDR1 is LGHNA, CDR2 YNFKEQ. The chain's CDR3 is CASSQPGPGYEQYF. CDR3 in DNA: TGTGCCAGCAGCCAACCGGGGCCAGGGTACGAGCAGTACTTC.

The count of this clone is one. The chain recombines TRBV13 with TRBJ1-2, with unresolved D. CDR1 is PRHDT and CDR2 is FYEKMQ in the germline V gene (reference sequence). Trimming removed 5 bases at V and 4 bases at J, with 14 bases between. The length of the CDR3 is 14 residues. The CDR3 region is CASSLTVVGYGYTF. CDR3 sequence (DNA): TGTGCCAGCAGCCTAACAGTGGTTGGCTATGGCTACACCTTC.